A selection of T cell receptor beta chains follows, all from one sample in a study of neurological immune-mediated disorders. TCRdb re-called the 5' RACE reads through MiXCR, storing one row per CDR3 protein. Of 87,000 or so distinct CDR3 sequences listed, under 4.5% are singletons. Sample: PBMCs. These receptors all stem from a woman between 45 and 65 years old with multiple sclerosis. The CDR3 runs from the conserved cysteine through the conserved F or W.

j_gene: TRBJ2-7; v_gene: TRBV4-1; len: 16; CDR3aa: CASSQDSSGKQYEQYF
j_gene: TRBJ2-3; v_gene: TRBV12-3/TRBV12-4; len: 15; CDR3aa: CASSLRGYGTDTQYF
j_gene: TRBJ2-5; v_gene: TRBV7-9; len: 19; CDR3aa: CASSNRAGLAGVLQETQYF
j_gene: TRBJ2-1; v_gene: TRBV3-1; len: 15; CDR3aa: CASSQVASPGNEQFF
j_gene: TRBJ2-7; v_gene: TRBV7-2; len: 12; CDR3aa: CASSSPTRPQYF
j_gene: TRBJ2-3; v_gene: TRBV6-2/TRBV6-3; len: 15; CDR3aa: CASSYGLGRTDTQYF
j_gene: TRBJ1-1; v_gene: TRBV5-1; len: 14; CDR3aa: CASSLVGINTEAFF
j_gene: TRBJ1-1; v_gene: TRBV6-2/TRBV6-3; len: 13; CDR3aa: CASRTDGNTEAFF
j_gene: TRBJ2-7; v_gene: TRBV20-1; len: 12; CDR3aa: CSARDGTYEQYF
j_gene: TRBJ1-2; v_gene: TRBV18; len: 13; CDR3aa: CASSDDRSYGYTF
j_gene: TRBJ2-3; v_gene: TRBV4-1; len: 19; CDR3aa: CASSPWGGRLGSNTDTQYF
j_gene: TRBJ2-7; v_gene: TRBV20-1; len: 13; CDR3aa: CSGAGTAGYEQYF
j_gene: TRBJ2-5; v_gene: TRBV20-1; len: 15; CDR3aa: CSATGRDRTQETQYF
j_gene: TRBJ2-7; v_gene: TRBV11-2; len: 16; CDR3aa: CASSPLRTPRHYEQYF
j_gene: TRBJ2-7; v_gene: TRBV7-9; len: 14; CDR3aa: CASSSYPFDYEQYF
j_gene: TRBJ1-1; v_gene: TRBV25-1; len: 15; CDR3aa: CASSEGDRGSTEAFF
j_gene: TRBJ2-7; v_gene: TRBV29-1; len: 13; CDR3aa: CSVEGTGTYEQYF
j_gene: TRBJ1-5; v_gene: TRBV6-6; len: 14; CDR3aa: CASRRDRMNQPQHF
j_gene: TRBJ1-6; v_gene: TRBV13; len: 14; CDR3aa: CASSSQMSDSPLHF
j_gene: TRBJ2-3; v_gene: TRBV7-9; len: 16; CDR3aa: CASSRPTKPDTDTQYF
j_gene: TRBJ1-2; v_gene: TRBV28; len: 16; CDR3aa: CASTLTEYKSNYGYTF
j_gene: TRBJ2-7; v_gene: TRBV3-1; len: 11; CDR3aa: CASSQKYEQYF
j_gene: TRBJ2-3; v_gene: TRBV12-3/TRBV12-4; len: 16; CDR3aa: CASSLLAGGPGDTQYF
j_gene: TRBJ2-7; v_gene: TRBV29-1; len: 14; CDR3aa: CSVAPGQGVIVQYF
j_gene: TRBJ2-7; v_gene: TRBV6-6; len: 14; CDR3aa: CASSSPQRAYEQYF
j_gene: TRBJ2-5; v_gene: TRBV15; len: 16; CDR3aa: CATSRGLTSPRETQYF
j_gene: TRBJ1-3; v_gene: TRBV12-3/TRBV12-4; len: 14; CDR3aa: CASESGTGGNTIYF
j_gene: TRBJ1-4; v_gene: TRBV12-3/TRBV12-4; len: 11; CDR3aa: CASSSGEKLFF
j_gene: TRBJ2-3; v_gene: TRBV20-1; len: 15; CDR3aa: CSAQSGAHSTDTQYF
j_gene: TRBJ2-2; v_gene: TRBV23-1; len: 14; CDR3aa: CARRQWANTGELFF
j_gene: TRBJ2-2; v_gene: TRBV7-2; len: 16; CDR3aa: CASSLSTGGIPGELFF
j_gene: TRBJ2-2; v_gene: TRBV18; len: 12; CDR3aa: CASSPPNGELFF
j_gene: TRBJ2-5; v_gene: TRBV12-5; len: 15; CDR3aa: CASGLGLGGQETQYF
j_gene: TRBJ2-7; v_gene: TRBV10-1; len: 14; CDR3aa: CASSDGFNSYEQYF
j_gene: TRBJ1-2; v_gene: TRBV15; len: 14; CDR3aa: CATSRETGRWGYTF
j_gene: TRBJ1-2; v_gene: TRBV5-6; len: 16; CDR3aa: CASSLESYRVIYGYTF
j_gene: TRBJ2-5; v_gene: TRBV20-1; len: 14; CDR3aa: CSARGRGVQETQYF
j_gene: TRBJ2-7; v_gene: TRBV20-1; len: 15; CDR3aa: CSASLEGSLGVEQYF
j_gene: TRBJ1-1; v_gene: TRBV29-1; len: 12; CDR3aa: CSVGEQNTEAFF
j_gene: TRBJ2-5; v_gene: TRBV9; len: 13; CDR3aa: CASSGGGGETQYF
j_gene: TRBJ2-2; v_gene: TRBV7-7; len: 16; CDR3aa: CASSPRLPSNTGELFF
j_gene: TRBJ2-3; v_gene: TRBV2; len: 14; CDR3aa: CASRSRTNTDTQYF
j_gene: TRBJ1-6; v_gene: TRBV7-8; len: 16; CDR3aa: CASRRRGASYNSPLHF
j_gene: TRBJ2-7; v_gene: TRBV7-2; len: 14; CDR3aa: CASRRGGVGYEQYF
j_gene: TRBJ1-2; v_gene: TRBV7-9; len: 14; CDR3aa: CASTQDRGPYGYTF
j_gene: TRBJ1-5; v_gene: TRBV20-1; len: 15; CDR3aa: CSARVTGAYNQPQHF
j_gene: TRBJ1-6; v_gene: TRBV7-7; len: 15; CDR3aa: CASSLGPGRNSPLHF
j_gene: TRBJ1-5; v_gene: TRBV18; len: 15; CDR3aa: CASSPQGASNQPQHF
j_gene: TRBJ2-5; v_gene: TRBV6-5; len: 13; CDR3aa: CASRGQNQETQYF
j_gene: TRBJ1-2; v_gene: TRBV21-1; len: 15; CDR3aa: CASSNHRGPIYGYTF
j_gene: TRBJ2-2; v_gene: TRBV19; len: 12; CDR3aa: CASSMVLQELFF
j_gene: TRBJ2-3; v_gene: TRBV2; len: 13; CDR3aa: CASKTSGTDTQYF
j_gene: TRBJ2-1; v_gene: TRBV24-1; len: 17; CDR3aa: CATSDGGLGGLYNEQFF
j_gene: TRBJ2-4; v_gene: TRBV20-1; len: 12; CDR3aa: CSVRRGGNIQYF
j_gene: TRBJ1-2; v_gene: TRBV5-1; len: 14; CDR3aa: CASRPDRGGRGYTF
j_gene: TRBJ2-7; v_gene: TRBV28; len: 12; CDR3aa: CASMGQAYEQYF